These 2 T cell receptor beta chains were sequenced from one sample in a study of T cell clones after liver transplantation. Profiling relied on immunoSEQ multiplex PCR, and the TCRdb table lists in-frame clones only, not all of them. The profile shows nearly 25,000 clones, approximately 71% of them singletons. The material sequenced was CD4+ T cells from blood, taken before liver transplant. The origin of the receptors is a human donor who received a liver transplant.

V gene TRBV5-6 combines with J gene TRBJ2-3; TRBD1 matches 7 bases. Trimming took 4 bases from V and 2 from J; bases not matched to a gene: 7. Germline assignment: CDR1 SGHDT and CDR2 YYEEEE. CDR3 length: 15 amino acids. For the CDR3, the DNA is TGTGCCAGCAGCGGGGGACAGCTAGTCACAGATACGCAGTATTTT. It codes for CASSGGQLVTDTQYF.

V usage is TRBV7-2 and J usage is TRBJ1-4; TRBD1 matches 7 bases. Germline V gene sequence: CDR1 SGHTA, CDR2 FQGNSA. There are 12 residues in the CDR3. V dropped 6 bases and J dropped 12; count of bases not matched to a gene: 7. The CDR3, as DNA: TGTGCCAGCAGTCACGACAGGGTAGAACTGTTTTTT. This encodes CASSHDRVELFF. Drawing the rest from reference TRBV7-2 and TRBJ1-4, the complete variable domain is GAGVSQSPSNKVTEKGKDVELRCDPISGHTALYWYRQSLGQGLEFLIYFQGNSAPDKSGLPSDRFSAERTGGSVSTLTIQRTQQEDSAVYLCASSHDRVELFFGSGTQLSVL.